The entry below gives a single T cell receptor (beta chain) sequence along with its context. Its antigen is not known. The record originates from a study of OX40 agonist ivuxolimab in advanced cancers. Study-level information: The patients received ivuxolimab by intravenous route every 2 weeks at 0.01 to 10 mg/kg. Study results and caveats: Clones of CD4+ and CD8+ blood T cells grew by week 6 at doses of 0.1 to 3.0 mg/kg.

The CDR3 spans 13 residues. CDR1 is SGHDT, CDR2 YYEEEE, per germline. V gave up 7 bases and J gave up 6 bases; unmatched junction bases: 5. Systemic immunosuppression or a history of autoimmune disease excluded patients. Libraries were prepared by immunoSEQ multiplex PCR; TCRdb keeps only in-frame clonotypes and omits some of them. The sample lists over 95,000 clones; 85% to 90% were seen once. The source of this sequence is an adult with an advanced solid tumor such as melanoma, head and neck, liver or kidney cancer. The starting material was CD4+ or CD8+ T cells sorted from blood, obtained in a trial of the OX40 agonist ivuxolimab. The rearrangement joins TRBV5-6 to TRBJ2-1; 9 bases fit TRBD1. The DNA of the CDR3 is TGTGCCAGCTTCCTGGACAGGGGCAATGAGCAGTTCTTC. It specifies CASFLDRGNEQFF.